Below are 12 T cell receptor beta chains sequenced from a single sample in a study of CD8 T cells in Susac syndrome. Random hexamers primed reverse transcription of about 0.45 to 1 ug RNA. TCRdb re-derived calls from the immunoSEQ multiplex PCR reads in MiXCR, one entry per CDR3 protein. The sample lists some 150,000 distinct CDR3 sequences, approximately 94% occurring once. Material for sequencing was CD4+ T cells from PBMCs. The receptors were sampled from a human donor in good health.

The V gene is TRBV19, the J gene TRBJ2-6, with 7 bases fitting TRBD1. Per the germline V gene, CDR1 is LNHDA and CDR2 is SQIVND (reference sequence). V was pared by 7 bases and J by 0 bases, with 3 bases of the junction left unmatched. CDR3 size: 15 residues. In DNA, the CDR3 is TGTGCCAGTAACAGGGGCACCTCTGGGGCCAACGTCCTGACTTTC. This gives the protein CASNRGTSGANVLTF.

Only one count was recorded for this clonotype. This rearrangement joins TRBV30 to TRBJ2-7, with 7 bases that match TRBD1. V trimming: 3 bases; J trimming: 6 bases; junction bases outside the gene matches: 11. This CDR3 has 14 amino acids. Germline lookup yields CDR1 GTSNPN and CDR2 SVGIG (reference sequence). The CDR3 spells CAWSGLYRGGEQYF. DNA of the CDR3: TGTGCCTGGAGCGGCCTTTACAGGGGTGGCGAGCAGTACTTC.

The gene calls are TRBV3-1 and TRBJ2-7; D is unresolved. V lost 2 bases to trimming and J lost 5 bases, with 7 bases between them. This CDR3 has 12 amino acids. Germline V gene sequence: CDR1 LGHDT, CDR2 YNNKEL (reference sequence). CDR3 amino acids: CASSQTVDEQYF. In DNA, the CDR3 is TGTGCCAGCAGCCAAACTGTCGACGAGCAGTACTTC.

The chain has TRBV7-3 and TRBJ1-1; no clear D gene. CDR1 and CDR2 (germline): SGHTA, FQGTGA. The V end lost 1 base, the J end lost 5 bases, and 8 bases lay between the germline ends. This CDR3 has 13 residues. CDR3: CASSLSLQTEAFF. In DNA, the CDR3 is TGTGCCAGCAGCTTAAGTCTCCAAACTGAAGCTTTCTTT. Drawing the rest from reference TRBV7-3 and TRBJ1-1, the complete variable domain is GAGVSQTPSNKVTEKGKYVELRCDPISGHTALYWYRQSLGQGPEFLIYFQGTGAADDSGLPNDRFFAVRPEGSVSTLKIQRTERGDSAVYLCASSLSLQTEAFFGQGTRLTVV.

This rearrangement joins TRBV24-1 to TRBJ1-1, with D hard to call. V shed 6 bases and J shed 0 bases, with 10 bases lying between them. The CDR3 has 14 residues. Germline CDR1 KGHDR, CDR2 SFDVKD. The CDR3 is CATSKDGLNTEAFF. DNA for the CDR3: TGTGCCACCAGTAAAGACGGACTGAACACTGAAGCTTTCTTT.

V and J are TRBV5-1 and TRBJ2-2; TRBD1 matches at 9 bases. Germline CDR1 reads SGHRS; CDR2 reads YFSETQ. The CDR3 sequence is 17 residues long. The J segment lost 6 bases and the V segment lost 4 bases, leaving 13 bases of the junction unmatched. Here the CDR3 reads CASSAGTGMKGAGELFF. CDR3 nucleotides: TGCGCCAGCAGCGCCGGGACAGGGATGAAGGGGGCCGGGGAGCTGTTTTTT.

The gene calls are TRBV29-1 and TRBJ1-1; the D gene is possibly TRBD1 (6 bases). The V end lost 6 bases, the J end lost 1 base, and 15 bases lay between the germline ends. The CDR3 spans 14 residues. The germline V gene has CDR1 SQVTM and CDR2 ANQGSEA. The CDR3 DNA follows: TGCAGCGTGAAGAGGGGGGGGACGAACACTGAAGCTTTCTTT. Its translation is CSVKRGGTNTEAFF. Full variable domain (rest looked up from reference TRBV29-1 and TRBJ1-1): SAVISQKPSRDICQRGTSLTIQCQVDSQVTMMFWYRQQPGQSLTLIATANQGSEATYESGFVIDKFPISRPNLTFSTLTVSNMSPEDSSIYLCSVKRGGTNTEAFFGQGTRLTVV.

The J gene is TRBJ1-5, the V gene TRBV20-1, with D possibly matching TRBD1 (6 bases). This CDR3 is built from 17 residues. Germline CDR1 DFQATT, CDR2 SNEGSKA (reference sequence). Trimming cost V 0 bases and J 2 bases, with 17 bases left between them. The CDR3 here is CSARELKGGFGNQPQHF. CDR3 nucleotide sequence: TGCAGTGCTAGAGAACTCAAGGGGGGGTTCGGCAATCAGCCCCAGCATTTT.

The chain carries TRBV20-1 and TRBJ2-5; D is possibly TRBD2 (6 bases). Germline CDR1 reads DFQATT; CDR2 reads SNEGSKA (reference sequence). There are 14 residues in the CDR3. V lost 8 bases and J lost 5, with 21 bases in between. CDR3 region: CSSIPAGRGETQYF. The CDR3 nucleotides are TGCAGTTCCATCCCCGCGGGGCGCGGGGAGACCCAGTACTTC.

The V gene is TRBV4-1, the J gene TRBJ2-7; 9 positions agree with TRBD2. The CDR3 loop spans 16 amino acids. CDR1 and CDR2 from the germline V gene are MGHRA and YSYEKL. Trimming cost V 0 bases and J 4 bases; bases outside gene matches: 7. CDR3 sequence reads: CASSQDLWREGYEQYF. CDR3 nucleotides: TGCGCCAGCAGCCAAGATCTCTGGCGGGAGGGGTACGAGCAGTACTTC.

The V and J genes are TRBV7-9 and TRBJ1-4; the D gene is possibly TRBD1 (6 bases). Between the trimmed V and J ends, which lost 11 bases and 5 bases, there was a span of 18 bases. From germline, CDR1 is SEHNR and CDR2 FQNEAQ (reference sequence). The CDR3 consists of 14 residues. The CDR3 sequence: CAGNTGTPNEKLFF. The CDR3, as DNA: TGTGCCGGAAATACCGGGACACCCAATGAAAAACTGTTTTTT.

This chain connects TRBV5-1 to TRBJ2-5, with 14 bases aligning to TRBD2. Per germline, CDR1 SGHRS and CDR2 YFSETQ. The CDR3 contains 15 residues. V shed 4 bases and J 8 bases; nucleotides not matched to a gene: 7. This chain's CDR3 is CASSRLAGGHSTQYF. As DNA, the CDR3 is TGCGCCAGCAGCAGACTAGCGGGAGGGCATAGCACCCAGTACTTC.